The T cell receptor beta chain under discussion was sequenced for a study of lymphopenia after photon versus proton radiotherapy. Trimming removed 3 bases from V and 6 bases from J, with 18 bases in between. Germline V CDR1 and CDR2: SGHTA, FQGTGA. CDR3 size: 16 residues. As concerns this clone: What it binds is not known.

Study-level results: Under photons, naive T cells and diversity fell while effector/memory populations rose.

The assay was immunoSEQ multiplex PCR, and TCRdb's table has in-frame clones only and misses some. The sample includes almost 30,000 clones, approximately 87% of them seen just once. Material: peripheral blood, obtained from a patient treated with proton-based radiotherapy. This clonotype was obtained from a woman aged 55 to 70 with cholangiocarcinoma. Some clones in this sample may be carry-over from other donors' samples. V is TRBV7-3 and J is TRBJ2-1; either TRBD1 or TRBD2 may fit D (7 bases each). CDR3 DNA: TGTGCCAGCAGCTTCAGGGGGGGTTACCCCGCCAATGAGCAGTTCTTC. Protein product: CASSFRGGYPANEQFF.